This T cell receptor (beta chain) was recovered during a study of blood T cell repertoires in COVID-19. Authors' methods: Scientists estimated how many nucleated cells there were by amplifying reference gene primers. The protocol was immunoSEQ multiplex PCR, while the TCRdb copy is restricted to in-frame clones and leaves out a portion. D and trimming come from the DNA, and the V and J calls and clone size come from that table. The profile shows about 140,000 clones, 90% of them singletons. The CDR3 covers 15 residues. CDR1 MGHDK and CDR2 SYGVNS come from the germline V gene. Trimming cost V 4 bases and J 0 bases, with 10 bases left between them.

The sample was peripheral blood. The rearrangement uses TRBV25-1 and TRBJ1-5; possible D gene TRBD1, 5 bases. The clonotype comes from a woman older than 75 with acute or convalescent COVID-19. The CDR3 region has the DNA TGTGCCAGCAGTGGGGGGGTAAATAGCAATCAGCCCCAGCATTTT. It translates to CASSGGVNSNQPQHF.